This T cell receptor beta chain was found in a study of ipilimumab plus nivolumab after autologous stem cell transplantation (dated by TCRdb to the early 2020s). For the wider study: The median number of doses received by trial patients was 4 to 6 for ipilimumab and about 8 for nivolumab. Both primary refractory and relapsed disease were represented in the DLBCL cohort, where 18-month progression-free survival was around 86% and 29%, respectively. Patients undergoing autologous transplant for high-risk diffuse large B cell lymphoma, mature T cell lymphoma, or multiple myeloma were enrolled in the trial. The intent-to-treat population of the trial was made up of 35 to 40 patients.

The library was generated by the immunoSEQ multiplex PCR assay. In TCRdb, the immuneACCESS table is reduced to in-frame sequences with V and J assigned. These tables do not hold every clone; where another copy was compared, an unresolved V gene accounts for under half, and the others remain unexplained. The sample data list tens of thousands of clones, and approximately 83% of these were observed just once. The top ten clonotypes cover roughly 2% of the sample. The investigation overall reported the following: According to the authors, a biologic rationale for studying the approach further came from T cell receptor repertoire, regulatory T cell phenotype and gut microbiota profiles. The authors concluded that, as post-transplant consolidation, combined checkpoint inhibition appeared tolerable.

About this clone: Its antigen is currently not known. Qualities for individual bases were not recorded, and no much larger clone is one base off.

Checkpoint therapy was initiated 14 to 28 days after autologous transplant, and ipilimumab was administered at 1 mg/kg intravenously on day 1 of selected weeks. Nivolumab was given at 3 mg/kg intravenously on day 1 of weeks 1, 4, 7, 10, and every two weeks through week 26. This Phase Ib clinical trial tested ipilimumab plus nivolumab, a combined checkpoint inhibition, as consolidation after autologous stem cell transplantation. Its CDR3 holds 15 amino acids, cysteine through phenylalanine. The entry retains the CDR3 DNA only, 45 bases that are in frame from base 1. Trimming removed 6 bases from V and 5 bases from J; the gene matches leave 7 bases unexplained. The germline V gene provides CDR1 MNHNS and CDR2 SASEGT.

Sequences were derived from PBMCs, sampled in a trial of ipilimumab plus nivolumab as post-transplant consolidation. The chain is made from TRBV6-1 and TRBJ1-5, with 10 junctional bases fitting TRBD1. The sequence was collected from a male donor with diffuse large B-cell lymphoma. The CDR3 amino acid sequence is: CASRPDRGGYQPQHF. In nucleotide form, the sequence is TGTGCCAGCAGACCGGACAGGGGGGGGTATCAGCCCCAGCATTTT.